Listed below are T cell receptor beta chains from one sample, sequenced in a study of T cell responses to AZD1222 COVID-19 vaccine. Clones were sequenced by immunoSEQ multiplex PCR, and TCRdb holds only the in-frame ones, with some missing. The table has 130,000 or so clones, about 93% seen once; the top ten hold roughly 0.9%. Sequenced material: peripheral blood, taken on day 0 of AZD1222 vaccination. These receptors originate from an adult in good health. The CDR3 runs from the conserved cysteine through the conserved F or W. Fields, in order: V gene, J gene, CDR3 protein.

v_gene: TRBV6-2/TRBV6-3
j_gene: TRBJ2-4
CDR3aa: CASSDSGASGRNIQYF

v_gene: TRBV7-8
j_gene: TRBJ1-2
CDR3aa: CASSLAPPGNGYTF

v_gene: TRBV2
j_gene: TRBJ1-5
CDR3aa: CASSEDLATGRQPQHF

v_gene: TRBV10-2
j_gene: TRBJ2-2
CDR3aa: CASGHGELFF

v_gene: TRBV7-9
j_gene: TRBJ1-6
CDR3aa: CASSLTGSPLHF

v_gene: TRBV7-9
j_gene: TRBJ1-2
CDR3aa: CASSFQGDRESYGYTF

v_gene: TRBV24-1
j_gene: TRBJ2-3
CDR3aa: CATAQGQGAQDTQYF

v_gene: TRBV18
j_gene: TRBJ2-2
CDR3aa: CASSPRENTGELFF

v_gene: TRBV14
j_gene: TRBJ1-4
CDR3aa: CASSQGTVSEKLFF

v_gene: TRBV18
j_gene: TRBJ2-7
CDR3aa: CASSPATSGEQYF

v_gene: TRBV3-1/TRBV3-2
j_gene: TRBJ1-1
CDR3aa: CASSLVGRDTEAFF

v_gene: TRBV29-1
j_gene: TRBJ1-1
CDR3aa: CSVLRNTEAFF

v_gene: TRBV29-1
j_gene: TRBJ1-2
CDR3aa: CSVGALRQGDGYTF

v_gene: TRBV13
j_gene: TRBJ2-3
CDR3aa: CASSMEGPSTDTQYF

v_gene: TRBV7-9
j_gene: TRBJ1-6
CDR3aa: CASSLVGDTLHF

v_gene: TRBV6-5
j_gene: TRBJ2-7
CDR3aa: CASRTDPQTHEQYF

v_gene: TRBV29-1
j_gene: TRBJ1-2
CDR3aa: CSVADYGYTF

v_gene: TRBV19
j_gene: TRBJ1-4
CDR3aa: CASSPGQINEKLFF

v_gene: TRBV5-6
j_gene: TRBJ1-2
CDR3aa: CASSLGQNYGYTF

v_gene: TRBV9
j_gene: TRBJ1-2
CDR3aa: CASSVWGAHYGYTF

v_gene: TRBV5-5
j_gene: TRBJ1-1
CDR3aa: CASSSSTAREAFF

v_gene: TRBV5-1
j_gene: TRBJ2-2
CDR3aa: CASSLTNTGELFF

v_gene: TRBV9
j_gene: TRBJ1-4
CDR3aa: CASSAGGTNEKLFF

v_gene: TRBV6-5
j_gene: TRBJ1-5
CDR3aa: CASSLLEANQPQHF

v_gene: TRBV11-1
j_gene: TRBJ1-6
CDR3aa: CASSLEDRTRSPLHF

v_gene: TRBV6-5
j_gene: TRBJ2-2
CDR3aa: CASRDGGDEVGELFF

v_gene: TRBV19
j_gene: TRBJ2-7
CDR3aa: CASSITDGYEQYF

v_gene: TRBV4-2
j_gene: TRBJ1-2
CDR3aa: CASSLPQGGYTF

v_gene: TRBV19
j_gene: TRBJ2-3
CDR3aa: CASSPPGLGRDTQYF

v_gene: TRBV10-3
j_gene: TRBJ2-7
CDR3aa: CAIRAGHEQYF

v_gene: TRBV11-2
j_gene: TRBJ2-1
CDR3aa: CASSLRGPASSDEQFF